The 5 T cell receptor beta chains below were found in one sample sequenced in a study of low-dose radiotherapy and immunotherapy resistance in tumors. With TRAV- and TRBV-specific primers, first-strand cDNA was made, covering the alpha and beta chains. TCR amplification involved about 19 PCR cycles with a constant-region primer and V-primer adapter. TCRdb itself ran the reads through MiXCR, one entry per CDR3 protein. The sample contains 55,000 to 80,000 distinct CDR3 sequences, about a quarter of which appear only once. Time point defined: before trial treatment. The sample was PBMCs, taken before treatment. The receptors here all came from a male donor with rectosigmoid adenocarcinoma.

Remarks on this clonotype: This is likely an artifact of a read error, given a far larger clone one base away. V gene TRBV5-5 combines with J gene TRBJ2-1; D ambiguous. The germline CDR1 and CDR2 sequences are SGHKS and YYEKEE (reference sequence). The CDR3 extends over 13 amino acids. Trimming pared 0 bases from V and 10 bases from J, leaving 11 bases between. The CDR3 DNA sequence: TGTGCCAGCAGCTTGGTCCCGGGCTACGAGCAGTTCTTC. Protein: CASSLVPGYEQFF.

As to this clonotype: A read error is the likely source, as a far larger clone sits one nucleotide away. The chain links TRBV7-9 to TRBJ1-3; D is unresolved. CDR1 and CDR2 from the germline V gene are SEHNR and FQNEAQ (reference sequence). The CDR3 runs to 16 residues. The CDR3 sequence is CVSSLGGQAPGNTIYF. CDR3 DNA: TGTGTCAGCAGCTTAGGTGGCCAAGCGCCTGGAAACACCATATATTTT. The full variable domain, its missing parts supplied by reference TRBV7-9 and TRBJ1-3, is DTGVSQNPRHKITKRGQNVTFRCDPISEHNRLYWYRQTLGQGPEFLTYFQNEAQLEKSRLLSDRFSAERPKGSFSTLEIQRTEQGDSAMYLCVSSLGGQAPGNTIYFGEGSWLTVV.

This chain joins TRBV10-3 and TRBJ2-1; D is possibly TRBD1 or TRBD2 (5 bases each). This CDR3 comprises 15 residues. The germline V gene has CDR1 ENHRY and CDR2 SYGVKD. V shed 4 bases and J shed 2 bases, with 12 bases lying between them. The CDR3: CAISVGTGTYNEQFF. The CDR3 nucleotides read TGTGCCATCAGTGTTGGGACGGGGACCTACAATGAGCAGTTCTTC.

Ten or more counts support this clonotype. The chain is built from TRBV29-1 and TRBJ1-5, with unresolved D. Trimming pared 7 bases from V and 0 bases from J, leaving 13 bases between. The CDR3 contains 14 residues. Germline CDR1 is SQVTM and CDR2 is ANQGSEA. CDR3 sequence reads: CSASVGFSNQPQHF. The CDR3 DNA is TGCAGCGCGTCGGTGGGTTTTAGCAATCAGCCCCAGCATTTT.

This clonotype was observed at least ten times. The chain uses TRBV28 and TRBJ2-2, with 14 bases fitting TRBD2. Trimming removed 3 bases from V and 4 bases from J; junction bases left unmatched: 4. Germline V gene lookup returns CDR1 MDHEN and CDR2 SYDVKM. The length of the CDR3 is 17 residues. The CDR3 coding sequence is TGTGCCAGCAGTTTTCCGGGACTAGCGGGAGCCACCGGGGAGCTGTTTTTT. Encoded protein: CASSFPGLAGATGELFF.